These 5 T cell receptor beta chains came from one sample sequenced in a study of control samples from healthy donors and cancer patients. Generated by immunoSEQ multiplex PCR, the TCRdb table keeps only in-frame clones and is missing some. This repertoire shows about 86,000 clones, about 93% found once; its top ten account for 4.8%. Material for sequencing was blood. These receptors were taken from a young woman in good health.

The rearrangement links TRBV29-1 to TRBJ2-4; 16 bases align to TRBD2. Germline assignment: CDR1 SQVTM and CDR2 ANQGSEA. CDR3 length equals 15 residues. Losses at the gene ends were 3 bases for V and 10 bases for J; bases not matched to a gene: 6. For the CDR3, the DNA is TGCAGCGTTGACGCGGGACTAGCGGGAGGGCGAATTCAGTACTTC. Translated, it gives CSVDAGLAGGRIQYF.

The chain couples TRBV5-1 to TRBJ2-1; the D call may be TRBD1 or TRBD2 (6 bases each). CDR3 length: 15 amino acids. Trimming took off 6 bases at V and 4 bases at J, with 17 bases between the two ends. Germline V gene sequence: CDR1 SGHRS, CDR2 YFSETQ. CDR3 in amino acids: CASIEGGRGYNEQFF. The CDR3, as DNA: TGCGCCAGCATCGAGGGGGGAAGAGGGTACAATGAGCAGTTCTTC.

This CDR3 reads CASSPLGTRHGQPQHF. CDR3 DNA: TGTGCCAGCAGCCCCCTCGGGACCCGGCATGGTCAGCCCCAGCATTTT. This chain joins TRBV28 and TRBJ1-5, with D possibly TRBD1 on 5 matching bases. The V end lost 6 bases, the J end lost 6 bases, and 21 bases lay between the germline ends. This CDR3 is built from 16 residues. CDR1 is MDHEN and CDR2 is SYDVKM in the germline V gene.

This chain uses TRBV28 with TRBJ2-7; TRBD1 or TRBD2 may be the D gene (5 bases each). Trimming cost V 5 bases and J 3 bases, with 14 bases left between them. The CDR3 contains 14 residues. CDR1 is MDHEN and CDR2 is SYDVKM in the germline V gene. Written as DNA, the CDR3 is TGTGCCAGCAGTACTTCCCTTGGGGGCTACGAGCAGTACTTC. This codes for CASSTSLGGYEQYF.

The gene calls are TRBV10-1 and TRBJ2-5, with 11 bases lining up with TRBD2. The V segment lost 5 bases and the J segment 7 bases; nucleotides outside the gene matches: 12. CDR1 is WNHNN and CDR2 is SYGVQD in the germline V gene (reference sequence). This CDR3 is built from 16 residues. CDR3 residues: CASSITGTSGGGTQYF. The CDR3 bases are TGCGCCAGCAGTATTACCGGAACTAGCGGGGGCGGGACCCAGTACTTC.